Shown below are 27 T cell receptor beta chains from a single sample sequenced in a study of cytomegalovirus exposure and HLA in healthy donors. The study ran its PCR with 60 Vbeta and 13 Jbeta primers. Only in-frame clones appear in the TCRdb table, and some are missing; sequencing was by immunoSEQ multiplex PCR. Among 150,000 to 200,000 clones listed, around three quarters were seen once. The sample taken for sequencing was PBMCs. The receptors here all came from a woman between 35 and 50 years old in good health and CMV-seronegative.

This chain links TRBV14 with TRBJ1-2; no clear D gene. This CDR3 spans 13 amino acids. The V gene's germline CDR1 is SGHDN and CDR2 FVKESK. With 1 base removed from V and 7 bases from J, the gap between germline ends came to 10 bases. The CDR3 DNA sequence: TGTGCCAGCAGCCAAGTGACTGTCGGTGGCTACACCTTC. It codes for CASSQVTVGGYTF.

This clone showed up just a few times. This chain connects TRBV5-1 to TRBJ2-3, with D perhaps matching TRBD2 (6 bases). The CDR3 totals 17 residues. CDR1 is SGHRS, CDR2 YFSETQ, per germline. The germline V and J ends were trimmed by 0 bases and 4 bases, with 18 bases remaining between them. CDR3 in amino acids: CASSLEAAGRSADTQYF. CDR3 coding DNA: TGCGCCAGCAGCTTGGAGGCGGCGGGAAGAAGTGCAGATACGCAGTATTTT.

This chain joins TRBV28 and TRBJ2-3, with TRBD2 as a possible D gene (6 bases). Germline V gene lookup returns CDR1 MDHEN and CDR2 SYDVKM. V lost 0 bases to trimming and J lost 10 bases, with 20 bases between them. The CDR3 loop spans 16 amino acids. The CDR3 reads CASSLWAAEGPGAQYF. The CDR3 DNA sequence: TGTGCCAGCAGTTTATGGGCAGCGGAGGGCCCCGGGGCGCAGTATTTT.

Only a few counts were recorded for this clone. The V and J genes are TRBV5-1 and TRBJ1-2; no reliable D call. V was pared by 2 bases and J by 6 bases, with 11 bases between. Germline V gives CDR1 SGHRS, CDR2 YFSETQ. The CDR3 sequence is 13 residues long. CDR3 region: CASSLGLEDGYTF. The DNA for the CDR3 is TGCGCCAGCAGCTTAGGCCTCGAGGATGGCTACACCTTC.

The chain joins TRBV6-6 to TRBJ1-3, with a tentative D call TRBD1 (5 bases). The germline gives CDR1 MNHNY, CDR2 SVGAGI (reference sequence). The CDR3 covers 15 residues. V was clipped by 0 bases and J by 2 bases, with 8 bases between them. CDR3 nucleotide sequence: TGTGCCAGCAGTTACTCGGAGGGGACTGGAAACACCATATATTTT. This codes for CASSYSEGTGNTIYF.

The gene calls are TRBV11-3 and TRBJ2-2, with D unresolved. V lost 5 bases, J lost 7 bases, and 14 bases lay in between. The CDR3 contains 14 residues. The germline CDR1 and CDR2 sequences are SGHNT and YENEEA. The CDR3 DNA reads TGTGCCAGCAGCACCCTAGGAGCCGGCGGGGAGCTGTTTTTT. Translating it yields CASSTLGAGGELFF.

V is TRBV30 and J is TRBJ1-1, with 7 bases that match TRBD1. The CDR3 totals 14 residues. Germline CDR1 is GTSNPN and CDR2 is SVGIG (reference sequence). Germline trimming cut 7 bases from V and 0 bases from J; bases unmatched to any gene: 8. The DNA for the CDR3 is TGTGCCTCCGCCCGACAGGGTATGAACACTGAAGCTTTCTTT. Protein product: CASARQGMNTEAFF.

V is TRBV7-9 and J is TRBJ2-5, with D perhaps matching TRBD2 (5 bases). Looked up from germline, CDR1 is SEHNR and CDR2 is FQNEAQ (reference sequence). The CDR3 is 14 residues long. V gave up 1 base and J gave up 5 bases, with 11 bases separating them. DNA for the CDR3: TGTGCCAGCAGCTTAGGTCTAGCTCGGGAGACCCAGTACTTC. Protein sequence: CASSLGLARETQYF.

The chain couples TRBV6-6 to TRBJ1-2, with 8 bases that match TRBD1. J gave up 2 bases and V 6 bases, and 5 bases lay outside the gene matches. Germline V gene data show CDR1 as MNHNY and CDR2 as SVGAGI (reference sequence). The CDR3 extends over 14 amino acids. CDR3 coding DNA: TGTGCCAGCAGGGTGACAGGGGTCAACTATGGCTACACCTTC. It specifies CASRVTGVNYGYTF.

This chain joins TRBV27 and TRBJ2-7; 12 nucleotides match TRBD2. The germline gives CDR1 MNHEY, CDR2 SMNVEV (reference sequence). Trimming at V came to 5 bases and at J to 7 bases, leaving 12 bases not matched to a gene. The CDR3 covers 16 residues. The CDR3 here is CASSRGLAGRGREQYF. CDR3 bases: TGTGCCAGCAGTCGAGGACTAGCGGGAAGGGGAAGGGAGCAGTACTTC.

The J gene is TRBJ1-1, the V gene TRBV5-1, with D perhaps matching TRBD1 (6 bases). Germline V CDR1 and CDR2: SGHRS, YFSETQ. The V end lost 2 bases, the J end lost 4 bases, and 9 bases lay between the germline ends. CDR3 size: 13 residues. The CDR3 sequence: CASSFSGATEAFF. The DNA of the CDR3 is TGCGCCAGCAGCTTTTCAGGGGCCACTGAAGCTTTCTTT.

The rearrangement links TRBV7-3 to TRBJ1-1; 8 nucleotides match TRBD1. V lost 5 bases, J lost 5 bases, and 7 bases stayed unmatched. The CDR3 runs 14 residues. Germline CDR1 is SGHTA and CDR2 is FQGTGA. The DNA of the CDR3 is TGTGCCAGCAGCCTTGACAGGGGTGGGACTGAAGCTTTCTTT. Protein product: CASSLDRGGTEAFF.

The CDR3 reads CASSPSGQTSGGSEQYF. The CDR3 DNA is TGTGCCAGCTCACCCTCAGGGCAGACTAGCGGGGGATCCGAGCAGTACTTC. The chain couples TRBV18 to TRBJ2-7, with 12 bases fitting TRBD2. This CDR3 contains 17 residues. In germline, CDR1 is KGHSH, CDR2 LQKENI. V dropped 3 bases and J dropped 6; count of bases not matched to a gene: 12.

Only one count was recorded for this clone. The CDR3 coding sequence is TGCAGCGTTGAGGGACTAGGGGCAGATACGCAGTATTTT. Translating it yields CSVEGLGADTQYF. This chain joins TRBV29-1 and TRBJ2-3; TRBD2 matches 8 bases. The CDR3 contains 13 residues. The germline CDR1 and CDR2 sequences are SQVTM and ANQGSEA. The trim removed 3 bases at V and 4 bases at J, leaving 3 bases unmatched.

V and J are TRBV7-9 and TRBJ1-4; TRBD1 matches 7 bases. The V gene end was trimmed by 4 bases and the J gene end by 2 bases; junction bases not matched to a gene: 7. CDR3 length equals 16 residues. The germline V gene encodes CDR1 SEHNR and CDR2 FQNEAQ (reference sequence). The chain's CDR3 is CASSSQPGQTNEKLFF. Here the CDR3 DNA reads TGTGCCAGCAGCTCTCAGCCGGGACAGACTAATGAAAAACTGTTTTTT. Supplemented by reference TRBV7-9 and TRBJ1-4, the full variable domain reads DTGVSQNPRHKITKRGQNVTFRCDPISEHNRLYWYRQTLGQGPEFLTYFQNEAQLEKSRLLSDRFSAERPKGSFSTLEIQRTEQGDSAMYLCASSSQPGQTNEKLFFGSGTQLSVL.

This chain uses TRBV5-1 with TRBJ2-7; tentatively, D is TRBD2 (5 bases). V lost 2 bases and J lost 2, with 8 bases in between. The V gene's germline CDR1 is SGHRS and CDR2 YFSETQ. The CDR3 totals 13 residues. CDR3 residues: CASSFGDPYEQYF. CDR3 nucleotides: TGCGCCAGCAGCTTCGGGGATCCCTACGAGCAGTACTTC.

The CDR3 sequence is CSVEEGASADTQYF. The CDR3 nucleotides read TGCAGCGTTGAAGAAGGGGCTAGCGCAGATACGCAGTATTTT. The V and J genes are TRBV29-1 and TRBJ2-3; D perhaps matches TRBD2 (6 bases). CDR3 size: 14 residues. V gave up 0 bases and J gave up 4 bases, with 11 bases separating them. The germline CDR1 and CDR2 sequences are SQVTM and ANQGSEA.

This rearrangement joins TRBV6-6 to TRBJ2-1, with D uncertain. Germline V gene sequence: CDR1 MNHNY, CDR2 SVGAGI (reference sequence). The CDR3 extends over 12 amino acids. V gave up 7 bases and J gave up 3 bases, with 7 bases separating them. The CDR3 protein is CASMQRYNEQFF. In DNA form, the CDR3 reads TGTGCCAGCATGCAGCGCTACAATGAGCAGTTCTTC.

The chain couples TRBV7-9 to TRBJ1-4, with D possibly being TRBD1 (6 bases). V was trimmed by 6 bases and J by 4 bases, leaving 12 bases between them. Germline values: CDR1 SEHNR, CDR2 FQNEAQ (reference sequence). The CDR3 length is 14 residues. The CDR3 DNA follows: TGTGCCAGCAGTCCCGGGACACTTAATGAAAAACTGTTTTTT. Its translation is CASSPGTLNEKLFF.

The rearrangement joins TRBV21-1 to TRBJ2-7; TRBD2 is the table's D call, not checked against the DNA. TRBV21-1 is a known pseudogene. The length of the CDR3 is 14 residues. DNA of the CDR3: TGTGCCAGCAGCAACGGGACTTTCTCCTACGAGCAGTACTTC. This encodes CASSNGTFSYEQYF.

This rearrangement joins TRBV30 to TRBJ1-1, with D uncertain. Germline V gene sequence: CDR1 GTSNPN, CDR2 SVGIG (reference sequence). The CDR3 contains 15 residues. Trimming took off 3 bases at V and 0 bases at J, with 14 bases between the two ends. The CDR3 reads CAWSPSGVLNTEAFF. The CDR3 DNA follows: TGTGCCTGGAGCCCTAGTGGCGTATTGAACACTGAAGCTTTCTTT.

The chain uses TRBV6-6 and TRBJ1-5, with 10 bases matching TRBD1. V gave up 5 bases and J gave up 7 bases; unmatched junction bases: 11. The CDR3 length is 16 residues. The germline V gene encodes CDR1 MNHNY and CDR2 SVGAGI (reference sequence). The CDR3 coding sequence is TGTGCCAGCAGTACCCCACCGGGACAGGGGACCCAGCCCCAGCATTTT. Translated: CASSTPPGQGTQPQHF.

V and J are TRBV2 and TRBJ2-1; a possible D gene is TRBD2 (6 bases). The V end lost 8 bases, the J end lost 10 bases, and 15 bases lay between the germline ends. Germline CDR1 reads SNHLY; CDR2 reads FYNNEI. The CDR3 runs to 12 residues. The CDR3 nucleotides read TGTGCCAGCGGACTATCCCAAGCCGAGCAGTTCTTC. Translated: CASGLSQAEQFF.

The rearrangement uses TRBV10-3 and TRBJ2-3, with D possibly TRBD2 on 7 matching bases. Trimming left V 5 bases short and J 6 bases short, with 18 bases between. In germline, CDR1 is ENHRY, CDR2 SYGVKD. The CDR3 sequence is 15 residues long. The DNA for the CDR3 is TGTGCCATCAGTCGCTCTGGGGGGGGCGAGGATACGCAGTATTTT. Residues: CAISRSGGGEDTQYF.

This chain connects TRBV6-5 to TRBJ2-1; 11 bases line up with TRBD2. V lost 6 bases and J lost 9; bases outside the gene matches: 7. The V gene's germline CDR1 is MNHEY and CDR2 SVGAGI. This CDR3 is 14 amino acids long. DNA for the CDR3: TGTGCCAGCAGGAAAATAGCGGGAGGGGGTGAGCAGTTCTTC. This sequence encodes CASRKIAGGGEQFF.

The chain combines TRBV9 with TRBJ2-3; D not resolved. The CDR3 is made up of 13 amino acids. V lost 4 bases to trimming and J lost 4 bases, with 10 bases between them. Germline CDR1 is SGDLS and CDR2 is YYNGEE. The CDR3 bases are TGTGCCAGCAGCCCCCAGGTTGCAGATACGCAGTATTTT. Translating it yields CASSPQVADTQYF.

In the case of this clone: The junction and the germline gene differ at one end; a read error may be behind it. The rearrangement uses TRBV7-7 and TRBJ2-1; D is perhaps TRBD2 (6 bases). Germline CDR1 reads SSHAT; CDR2 reads FNYEAQ (reference sequence). This CDR3 contains 15 residues. CDR3 DNA sequence: TGTGCTAGCAGCTTATCACTAGCCGGGGGCAATGAGCAGTTCTTC. Amino acid sequence: CASSLSLAGGNEQFF.